The next 9 T cell receptor beta chains were all read from a single sample in a study of cytomegalovirus exposure and HLA in healthy donors. In the PCR, 60 Vbeta and 13 Jbeta primers were used. The assay was immunoSEQ multiplex PCR, and TCRdb's table has in-frame clones only and misses some. The sample includes 85,000 to 95,000 clones, about 63% seen only once; the top ten take roughly 6%. The sequenced sample was PBMCs. These receptors originate from a woman aged 25 to 39 in good health and CMV-seronegative.

V and J are TRBV21-1 and TRBJ2-1; the table's D call of TRBD2 was not tested on the DNA. TRBV21-1 is assigned pseudogene status. This CDR3 has 19 amino acids. Here the CDR3 reads CASSKDGRLARSSYNEQFF. DNA for the CDR3: TGTGCCAGCAGCAAAGATGGGAGACTAGCGCGAAGCTCCTACAATGAGCAGTTCTTC.

This chain links TRBV27 with TRBJ1-1, with D possibly TRBD1 on 5 matching bases. The CDR3 extends over 17 amino acids. The V end was cut by 2 bases, the J end by 4 bases, with 20 bases between. CDR1 MNHEY and CDR2 SMNVEV come from the germline V gene (reference sequence). Written as DNA, the CDR3 is TGTGCCAGCAGTTTAAGGTTGTGGGGGGGGGTGGGCACTGAAGCTTTCTTT. Translating it yields CASSLRLWGGVGTEAFF.

The rearrangement joins TRBV18 to TRBJ1-6; no reliable D call. This CDR3 comprises 15 residues. CDR1 and CDR2 from the germline V gene are KGHSH and LQKENI. Trimming removed 6 bases at V and 5 bases at J, with 14 bases between. CDR3 bases: TGTGCCAGCTCGCAGCGGGAAGTAAATAATTCACCCCTCCACTTT. This gives the protein CASSQREVNNSPLHF.

The table lists this clone with a few counts. The chain recombines TRBV14 with TRBJ2-2; D is unresolved. The CDR3 runs 16 residues. CDR1 SGHDN and CDR2 FVKESK come from the germline V gene. The germline V and J ends were trimmed by 4 bases and 5 bases, with 17 bases remaining between them. The chain's CDR3 is CASSRYQSGGTGELFF. The CDR3 DNA sequence: TGTGCCAGCAGCCGATATCAATCGGGTGGGACCGGGGAGCTGTTTTTT.

This clone was seen at least ten times. This CDR3 is also generated by other DNA sequences in the sample. The CDR3 loop reads CASSEGTPYQPQHF. The DNA for the CDR3 is TGTGCCAGCAGTGAAGGGACACCCTATCAGCCCCAGCATTTT. The chain is built from TRBV6-1 and TRBJ1-5; D is perhaps TRBD1 (5 bases). The germline gives CDR1 MNHNS, CDR2 SASEGT. The CDR3 sequence is 14 residues long. Trimming took 1 base from V and 5 from J, leaving 9 bases between them.

The chain's CDR3 is CASSQKAKTGKNQPQHF. In DNA, the CDR3 is TGTGCCAGCAGCCAAAAGGCCAAGACAGGGAAAAATCAGCCCCAGCATTTT. V is TRBV4-2 and J is TRBJ1-5, with 7 bases fitting TRBD1. This CDR3 region has 17 residues. Germline values: CDR1 LGHNA, CDR2 YNFKEQ. Trimming at V came to 2 bases and at J to 4 bases, leaving 11 bases not matched to a gene.

The rearrangement joins TRBV29-1 to TRBJ2-3; TRBD2 matches at 9 bases. V gave up 6 bases and J gave up 1 base; unmatched junction bases: 5. The CDR3 sequence is 14 residues long. Germline lookup yields CDR1 SQVTM and CDR2 ANQGSEA. CDR3 coding DNA: TGCAGCGTAGCCGCGGGGGGGGGCACAGATACGCAGTATTTT. Translation: CSVAAGGGTDTQYF.

V and J are TRBV2 and TRBJ2-1, with D possibly being TRBD2 (5 bases). The CDR3 loop spans 13 amino acids. V was cut by 8 bases and J by 7 bases, with 15 bases left in between. The germline V gene has CDR1 SNHLY and CDR2 FYNNEI. DNA of the CDR3: TGTGCCAGCTTATGGCACCGGGGAAATGAGCAGTTCTTC. It encodes CASLWHRGNEQFF.

This chain joins TRBV7-6 and TRBJ1-6; maybe TRBD1 (5 bases). V lost 3 bases and J lost 7, with 16 bases in between. This CDR3 has 16 amino acids. In germline, CDR1 is SGHVS, CDR2 FNYEAQ. The CDR3 DNA is TGTGCCAGCAGCTTGGCGGGGCCCGGGACGAATTCACCCCTCCACTTT. This gives the protein CASSLAGPGTNSPLHF.